This entry concerns a single T cell receptor (beta chain). Profiled with immunoSEQ multiplex PCR; TCRdb holds only in-frame clones, not every one. The profile shows over 100,000 clones, 80% to 90% of them singletons. The data derive from a study of cytotoxic CD8 clonotypes in ibrutinib-treated CLL. Study at large: Patients attained 24 partial and 2 complete responses; at median about 70 months, about 15 remained remitted while around 12 progressed. Response sampling occurred after a median 12 months of treatment (range 6 to 36).

Trimming pared 6 bases from V and 3 bases from J, leaving 11 bases between. The CDR3 length is 13 residues. CDR1 is SGHNT, CDR2 YYREEE, per germline (reference sequence). The TCR sequence derives from a human donor with chronic lymphocytic leukemia. The source was PBMCs, collected after 24 months of ibrutinib treatment. The chain combines TRBV5-4 with TRBJ2-3; D remains ambiguous. CDR3 sequence: CASTLAGTDTQYF. The DNA of the CDR3 is TGTGCCAGCACCCTGGCTGGGACAGATACGCAGTATTTT.